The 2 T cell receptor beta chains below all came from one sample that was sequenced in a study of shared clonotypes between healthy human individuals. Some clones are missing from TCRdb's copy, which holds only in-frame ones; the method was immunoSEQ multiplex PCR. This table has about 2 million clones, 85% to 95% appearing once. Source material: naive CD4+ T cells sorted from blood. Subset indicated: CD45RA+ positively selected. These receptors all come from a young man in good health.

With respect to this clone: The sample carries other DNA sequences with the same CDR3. The DNA of the CDR3 is TGTGCCAGCAGTTACACGGGCAATCAGCCCCAGCATTTT. Translated: CASSYTGNQPQHF. This rearrangement joins TRBV6-6 to TRBJ1-5; D remains unclear. V lost 2 bases, J lost 2 bases, and 4 bases lay in between. Per germline, CDR1 MNHNY and CDR2 SVGAGI (reference sequence). The CDR3 runs 13 residues.

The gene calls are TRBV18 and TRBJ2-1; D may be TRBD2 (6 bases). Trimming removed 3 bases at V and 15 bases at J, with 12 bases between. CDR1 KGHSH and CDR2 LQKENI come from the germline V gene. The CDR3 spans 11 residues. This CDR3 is CASSPGLGVFF. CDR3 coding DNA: TGTGCCAGCTCACCGGGACTTGGAGTGTTCTTC. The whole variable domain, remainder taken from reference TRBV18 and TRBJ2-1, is NAGVMQNPRHLVRRRGQEARLRCSPMKGHSHVYWYRQLPEEGLKFMVYLQKENIIDESGMPKERFSAEFPKEGPSILRIQQVVRGDSAAYFCASSPGLGVFFGPGTRLTVL.